The rows below give T cell receptor beta chains drawn from one sample of a study of blood T cell repertoires in COVID-19. Assay: immunoSEQ multiplex PCR; the TCRdb copy retains only in-frame clones and omits some. The data show hundreds of thousands of clones, roughly 80% seen once. Sequencing was done on a sample of peripheral blood. The receptors stem from a woman between 50 and 59 years old who had recovered from COVID-19. CDR3s include the opening cysteine and the closing phenylalanine or tryptophan. The order of the fields is V gene, J gene, clone size, D gene, CDR3 protein, CDR3 DNA. D genes are given only for firm matches. Clone size is shown for a subset of rows, as once, few, many or a class of expanded clone.

TRBV19,TRBJ2-2,once,NA,CASKTSRYTGELFF,TGTGCCAGTAAGACGTCGCGGTACACCGGGGAGCTGTTTTTT
TRBV18,TRBJ2-2,NA,NA,CASSPGQGNTGELFF,TGTGCCAGCTCACCGGGGCAGGGGAACACCGGGGAGCTGTTTTTT
TRBV9,TRBJ2-5,NA,NA,CASSDNAGGQETQYF,TGTGCCAGCAGTGACAATGCGGGCGGACAAGAGACCCAGTACTTC
TRBV6-6,TRBJ1-5,NA,TRBD1,CASSYTLDRGNQPQHF,TGTGCCAGCAGTTACACTCTGGACAGGGGAAATCAGCCCCAGCATTTT
TRBV28,TRBJ1-5,NA,TRBD1,CASTRGTGDQPQHF,TGTGCCAGCACCCGAGGGACAGGAGATCAGCCCCAGCATTTT
TRBV21-1,TRBJ2-5,NA,NA,CASSLPGPGLAELQTQYF,TGTGCCAGCAGTCTCCCGGGGCCGGGACTAGCGGAATTGCAGACCCAGTACTTC
TRBV5-1,TRBJ2-6,NA,NA,CASSSQGGPGANVLTF,TGCGCCAGCAGCTCCCAGGGGGGCCCTGGGGCCAACGTCCTGACTTTC
TRBV2,TRBJ2-3,NA,TRBD2,CASSGTSGVDTQYF,TGTGCCAGCAGTGGGACTAGCGGGGTAGATACGCAGTATTTT
TRBV30,TRBJ1-5,NA,NA,CAWSVKFSGLEQPQHF,TGTGCCTGGAGTGTAAAGTTTTCAGGGCTTGAGCAGCCCCAGCATTTT
TRBV28,TRBJ2-7,once,NA,CASSFQYDRYEQYF,TGTGCCAGCAGTTTTCAATATGACAGATACGAGCAGTACTTC
TRBV9,TRBJ2-7,NA,NA,CASSVALGGYEQYF,TGTGCCAGCAGCGTTGCTTTAGGAGGCTACGAGCAGTACTTC
TRBV5-1,TRBJ2-3,NA,TRBD1,CASSGQGDTQYF,TGCGCCAGCAGCGGACAGGGGGATACGCAGTATTTT
TRBV19,TRBJ1-2,NA,TRBD1,CASSLTGVSYTF,TGTGCCAGCAGTCTGACAGGGGTGAGCTACACCTTC
TRBV19,TRBJ2-4,NA,NA,CASSMRDIVKNIQYF,TGTGCCAGTAGTATGAGGGACATCGTCAAAAACATTCAGTACTTC
TRBV7-2,TRBJ2-3,NA,TRBD2,CASSLTPLALANTQYF,TGTGCCAGCAGCTTGACCCCACTTGCACTAGCGAATACGCAGTATTTT
TRBV3-1/TRBV3-2,TRBJ1-6,NA,TRBD1,CASSQGTGVNSPLHF,TGTGCCAGCAGCCAGGGGACAGGGGTTAATTCACCCCTCCACTTT
TRBV27,TRBJ2-7,NA,TRBD2,CASSWGTSSYEQYF,TGTGCCAGCAGTTGGGGGACTAGTTCCTACGAGCAGTACTTC
TRBV5-1,TRBJ2-1,NA,TRBD2,CASSLAVAGASRAEQFF,TGCGCCAGCAGCTTGGCGGTAGCGGGAGCCAGTAGAGCTGAGCAGTTCTTC
TRBV4-3,TRBJ2-3,many,NA,CASSQDWGEPTQYF,TGCGCCAGCAGCCAAGATTGGGGGGAACCTACGCAGTATTTT
TRBV5-1,TRBJ2-3,NA,TRBD2,CASSLDSHGRGSTDTQYF,TGCGCCAGCAGCTTGGACTCACACGGGAGGGGTAGCACAGATACGCAGTATTTT
TRBV7-6,TRBJ2-1,NA,TRBD2,CASSLGGTSGYNEQFF,TGTGCCAGCAGCTTAGGAGGGACTAGCGGGTACAATGAGCAGTTCTTC
TRBV28,TRBJ2-7,NA,NA,CASSSRSYEQYF,TGTGCCAGCAGCTCCCGGTCCTACGAGCAGTACTTC
TRBV6-2/TRBV6-3,TRBJ2-7,NA,TRBD2,CASSYPLGSGGNSYEQYF,TGTGCCAGCAGTTACCCACTCGGCAGCGGGGGAAACTCCTACGAGCAGTACTTC
TRBV28,TRBJ2-7,NA,TRBD1,CASRRTGFEQYF,TGTGCCAGCAGGCGGACAGGGTTCGAGCAGTACTTC
TRBV5-1,TRBJ2-5,NA,NA,CASTLGARNQETQYF,TGCGCCAGCACCCTGGGGGCCAGGAACCAAGAGACCCAGTACTTC
TRBV3-1/TRBV3-2,TRBJ2-7,NA,TRBD2,CASSVSGRKPYEQYF,TGTGCCAGCAGCGTGAGCGGGAGAAAACCCTACGAGCAGTACTTC
TRBV5-4,TRBJ2-3,NA,NA,CASSLLFTNTDTQYF,TGTGCCAGCAGCTTGTTATTTACAAACACAGATACGCAGTATTTT
TRBV2,TRBJ2-2,NA,NA,CASSGQGGELFF,TGTGCCAGCAGCGGGCAGGGCGGGGAGCTGTTTTTT
TRBV28,TRBJ2-3,NA,TRBD2,CASRERGGRDTQYF,TGTGCCAGCAGAGAGCGGGGGGGCCGGGATACGCAGTATTTT
TRBV4-1,TRBJ1-4,NA,TRBD1,CASSQDTEDREWTNEKLFF,TGCGCCAGCAGCCAAGATACCGAAGACAGGGAATGGACTAATGAAAAACTGTTTTTT
TRBV29-1,TRBJ2-5,NA,NA,CSVSRARGETQYF,TGCAGCGTCAGCCGGGCCCGGGGGGAGACCCAGTACTTC
TRBV27,TRBJ2-2,NA,TRBD2,CASSPRSGGTEGTGELFF,TGTGCCAGCAGTCCCCGTAGCGGGGGGACAGAAGGGACCGGGGAGCTGTTTTTT